The sequence of this TCR beta chain was determined in a study of shared clonotypes between healthy human individuals (dated by TCRdb to the early 2020s). At the level of the whole study: The cohort comprised a couple of women and a few men aged 18 to 49 years. For each donor, CD4 naive and CD4 memory were each given three plates, CD8 naive was given two plates, and CD8 memory was given one plate. To estimate repertoire size and how much clonotypes are shared between individuals, the study performed deep sequencing of blood TCR repertoires from 4 to 6 healthy adults. To increase sequencing depth and limit assay-specific biases, TCR repertoire library preparation and sequencing were carried out by different laboratories using diverse techniques. Leukapheresis yielded between about 0.85 and 9.5 billion PBMCs per donor.

Healthy HIV-negative adults with no recently reported acute infections or vaccinations were included as donors. Every donor was a Caucasian adult residing in Nashville, Tennessee, USA. CD4+ T cells were enriched by magnetic negative selection; naive cells were then positively selected on CD45RA, and the negative fraction formed the memory subset. Blood was obtained by leukapheresis, after which PBMCs were separated by Ficoll-Histopaque density gradient centrifugation and cryopreserved in liquid nitrogen vapor phase. Analytical flow cytometry was used to check the purity and quantity of each magnetically sorted T cell population. Genomic DNA was isolated from every sorted fraction and measured by UV absorbance on a Nanodrop 2000c. TCR CDR3 regions were amplified from genomic DNA by multiplex PCR using the deep immunoSEQ assay. Genomic DNA extracted from each cell subset was distributed evenly over all wells of several immunoSEQ 96-well plates, and each plate served as one replicate. Each replicate PCR for sorted subsets received about 220 ng genomic DNA, equal to 30,000 or so T cell genomes. The purified libraries were quantified using a Qubit 3.0 fluorometer, sized with a Bioanalyzer 2100, and then quantified again using the KAPA Library Quantification kit. Each immunoSEQ 96-well plate was sequenced on its own single-read 150-cycle Illumina NextSeq 550 flow cell. The study's own analysis went as follows. Because the immunoSEQ output included only junctional sequences and no quality scores, the filtering could not be the same as the filtering used for full-length reads. To assign V/J genes and CDR3, sequences were annotated against IMGT germline references using PyIR, a Python wrapper for IgBLAST v1.9. Reads were removed for weak V/J assignments (E-value above 1e-6), missing CDR3, stop codons, out-of-frame junctions, or ambiguous translated residues. A V3J clonotype was defined by an identical inferred V gene, J gene, and CDR3 amino acid sequence. The percentage overlap between two repertoires was calculated by dividing the number of shared unique clonotypes by the size of the smaller repertoire. Repertoire richness was assessed with RTK rarefaction, the Chao1 estimator, and Recon v2.1 estimates of unobserved clonotypes. For all TCRbeta clonotypes obtained by the gDNA method from a handful of donors, generation probabilities were computed with OLGA. TCRdb limited this immuneACCESS table to in-frame rearrangements with V and J called. A share of clones is missing; checked studies link under half to unresolved V genes, and the rest is unexplained. V and J calls and clone size are those listed in that table; D and trimming were worked out from the DNA. This sample is represented by about 610,000 clones; less than 98% of them were singletons. The ten largest clones take up 0.055% to 0.07% of the sample.

After removal of 4 bases from V and 7 bases from J, the junction retains 9 bases not matched to a gene. For CDR1 and CDR2, the germline V gene lists MDHEN and SYDVKM. Including the terminal cysteine and phenylalanine, the CDR3 comprises 14 residues. The kept DNA is CDR3 alone, 42 bases in frame from the first base. As for this clone: No cognate antigen has been identified for it. Base quality data are lacking; no much larger clone is found one base away.

The paper as a whole reports these results and caveats: Higher generation probabilities were observed for clonotypes shared by all four sorted-subset donors than for non-shared clonotypes. Based on pairwise subsampling, the degree of clonotype sharing among donors was expected to be affected by sequencing depth. When a handful of donors were compared, the shared fraction of clonotypes was about 5% for naive CD4, 3.5% to 4% for naive CD8, 2.3% for memory CD4, and 0.35% to 0.4% for memory CD8. The genetic and exposure-history diversity represented was limited by the small number of donors. Estimated clonotype richness was generally larger for naive than for memory subsets. Rarefaction of sorted-subset datasets indicated incomplete sequencing despite the large sequencing depth. Sampling was restricted to blood, and TCR repertoires in tissues likely differ from the TCR repertoires found in blood.

The specimen was naive CD4+ T cells sorted from blood. What this sample's cell subset or site label stands for: CD45RA+ positively selected. Here the chain combines TRBV28 and TRBJ1-1, and TRBD1 aligns with 7 junction nucleotides. The TCR sequence derives from a woman aged 30 to 39 in good health. The CDR3 is CASSSPPDRLEAFF. The nucleotide sequence is given as TGTGCCAGCAGTTCCCCCCCGGACAGGCTTGAAGCTTTCTTT.